This T cell receptor (beta chain) came from a study of T cell changes during pregnancy in multiple sclerosis. Only in-frame clones appear in the TCRdb table, and some are missing; sequencing was by immunoSEQ multiplex PCR. The sample yields 50,000 or so clones, 80% to 95% seen once. Germline V gene sequence: CDR1 SGHRS, CDR2 YFSETQ. Trimming took off 0 bases at V and 0 bases at J, with 10 bases between the two ends. CDR3 length: 16 residues. The sequences come from CD4+ T cells from peripheral blood mononuclear cells, collected in the second trimester of pregnancy. This chain uses TRBV5-1 with TRBJ2-1; D might be TRBD1 (6 bases). The receptor's source is a female donor with multiple sclerosis, enrolled in a pregnancy study. The CDR3 nucleotides are TGCGCCAGCAGCTTGGGGGGGCAGAGCTCCTACAATGAGCAGTTCTTC. It yields the protein CASSLGGQSSYNEQFF.